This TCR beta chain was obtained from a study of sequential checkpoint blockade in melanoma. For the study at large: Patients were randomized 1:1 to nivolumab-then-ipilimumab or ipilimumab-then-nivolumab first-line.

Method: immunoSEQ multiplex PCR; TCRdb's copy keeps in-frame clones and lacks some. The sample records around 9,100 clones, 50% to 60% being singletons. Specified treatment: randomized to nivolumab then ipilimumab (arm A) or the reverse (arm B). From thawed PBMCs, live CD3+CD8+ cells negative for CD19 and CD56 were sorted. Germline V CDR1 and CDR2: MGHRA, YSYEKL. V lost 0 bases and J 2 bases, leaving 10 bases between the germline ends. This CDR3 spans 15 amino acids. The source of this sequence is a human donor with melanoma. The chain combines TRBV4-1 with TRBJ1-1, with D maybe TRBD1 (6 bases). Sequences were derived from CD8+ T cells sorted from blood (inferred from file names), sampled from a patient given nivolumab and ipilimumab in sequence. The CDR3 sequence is CASSQDQGSNTEAFF. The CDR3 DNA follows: TGCGCCAGCAGCCAAGATCAGGGGTCAAACACTGAAGCTTTCTTT.